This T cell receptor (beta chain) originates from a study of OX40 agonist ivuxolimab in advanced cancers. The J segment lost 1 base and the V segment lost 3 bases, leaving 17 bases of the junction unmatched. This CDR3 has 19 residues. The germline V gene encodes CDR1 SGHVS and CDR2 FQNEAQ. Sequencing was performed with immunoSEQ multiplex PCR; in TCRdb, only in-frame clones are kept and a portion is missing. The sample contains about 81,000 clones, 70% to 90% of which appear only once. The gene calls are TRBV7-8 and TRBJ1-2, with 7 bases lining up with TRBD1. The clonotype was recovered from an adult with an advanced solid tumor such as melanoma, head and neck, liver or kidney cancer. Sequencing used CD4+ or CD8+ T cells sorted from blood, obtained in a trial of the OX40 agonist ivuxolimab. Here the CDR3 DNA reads TGTGCCAGCAGCTTTGGATCCACAGGGGCTGGGGCCGTTAACTATGGCTACACCTTC. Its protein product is CASSFGSTGAGAVNYGYTF.